This T cell receptor beta chain comes out of a study of T cells in Graves' hyperthyroidism and ophthalmopathy. Study conclusions and caveats: Model predictions of ophthalmopathy came a median about 6.3 months before onset.

V was shortened by 5 bases and J by 4 bases, with 14 bases between the two germline ends. The CDR3 has 14 residues. CDR1 and CDR2 (germline): MDHEN, SYDVKM. RNA transcripts served as the template for amplifying TCR beta CDR3 regions. In the first-round RT-PCR of the TCR CDR3, the HTBI primer set was used. TCRdb re-called the multiplex PCR reads with MiXCR, one entry per CDR3 protein. This sample has a few hundred thousand distinct CDR3 sequences, with about 14% found just once. This clonotype has at least ten counts. Antigen: not known. Fresh peripheral blood, 8 to 10 ml of it, supplied the PBMCs. The chain joins TRBV28 to TRBJ1-2, with unresolved D. Sequencing was carried out using blood. The receptor comes from a woman in her twenties or thirties with Graves' ophthalmopathy. CDR3 sequence: CASSDWRHFYGYTF. The CDR3 DNA is TGTGCCAGCAGTGATTGGCGACATTTCTATGGCTACACCTTC.